A single sample is the source of the 13 T cell receptor beta chains below, sequenced in a study of cytomegalovirus exposure and HLA in healthy donors. Profiled with immunoSEQ multiplex PCR; TCRdb holds only in-frame clones, not every one. The profile shows over 110,000 clones, roughly nine tenths of them singletons. Sequencing was carried out using PBMCs. All receptors derive from a man younger than 30 in good health and CMV-seronegative.

The gene calls are TRBV19 and TRBJ1-1, with a tentative D call TRBD1 (6 bases). CDR3 length equals 13 residues. V lost 5 bases, J lost 1 base, and 8 bases lay in between. Per germline, CDR1 LNHDA and CDR2 SQIVND (reference sequence). CDR3 nucleotides: TGTGCCAGTAGTGCACAGGGGAACACTGAAGCTTTCTTT. It encodes CASSAQGNTEAFF. Full variable domain (remainder filled in from reference TRBV19 and TRBJ1-1): DGGITQSPKYLFRKEGQNVTLSCEQNLNHDAMYWYRQDPGQGLRLIYYSQIVNDFQKGDIAEGYSVSREKKESFPLTVTSAQKNPTAFYLCASSAQGNTEAFFGQGTRLTVV.

The rearrangement links TRBV6-1 to TRBJ1-4; D may be TRBD1 (6 bases). The germline gives CDR1 MNHNS, CDR2 SASEGT. With 1 base removed from V and 8 bases from J, the gap between germline ends came to 11 bases. CDR3 length equals 14 residues. The CDR3 sequence is CASSEGQEEEKLFF. The DNA of the CDR3 is TGTGCCAGCAGTGAAGGACAGGAGGAGGAAAAACTGTTTTTT.

The rearrangement joins TRBV5-1 to TRBJ2-1; D unresolved. Between the trimmed V and J ends, which lost 4 bases and 0 bases, there was a span of 14 bases. CDR3 length: 16 residues. In germline, CDR1 is SGHRS, CDR2 YFSETQ. Here the CDR3 reads CASSESSASSYNEQFF. The CDR3, as DNA: TGCGCCAGCAGCGAATCGAGCGCTAGCTCCTACAATGAGCAGTTCTTC.

The CDR3 sequence: CASSMFGRGEDTQYF. In nucleotides, the CDR3 is TGTGCCAGTAGTATGTTCGGGAGAGGAGAAGATACGCAGTATTTT. The rearrangement uses TRBV19 and TRBJ2-3; the D gene is possibly TRBD2 (6 bases). In germline, CDR1 is LNHDA, CDR2 SQIVND (reference sequence). This CDR3 is 15 amino acids long. Trimming left V 3 bases short and J 5 bases short, with 15 bases between.

This CDR3 is CASTLTSGSGETQYF. In DNA form, the CDR3 reads TGTGCCAGCACCCTCACAAGCGGGAGCGGAGAGACCCAGTACTTC. The J gene is TRBJ2-5, the V gene TRBV27, with TRBD2 matching 8 bases. V lost 7 bases and J lost 4; bases outside the gene matches: 11. CDR3 size: 15 residues. Germline CDR1 and CDR2: MNHEY and SMNVEV (reference sequence).

The CDR3 loop is CASSQQPAKTQYF. The CDR3 nucleotides read TGCGCCAGCAGCCAACAACCTGCGAAGACCCAGTACTTC. This chain connects TRBV4-1 to TRBJ2-5; no clear D. Germline V gene data show CDR1 as MGHRA and CDR2 as YSYEKL. The V end was cut by 2 bases, the J end by 6 bases, with 10 bases between. CDR3 length equals 13 residues.

The chain couples TRBV30 to TRBJ1-2; possible D gene TRBD1, 6 bases. Germline CDR1 reads GTSNPN; CDR2 reads SVGIG (reference sequence). With 3 bases removed from V and 4 bases from J, the gap between germline ends came to 12 bases. The CDR3 length is 13 residues. The CDR3 spells CAWRETGLYGYTF. The DNA of the CDR3 is TGTGCCTGGAGGGAGACAGGCCTCTATGGCTACACCTTC.

A single count supports this clone. The rearrangement uses TRBV6-5 and TRBJ2-1, with 9 bases identical to TRBD1. V lost 7 bases to trimming and J lost 6 bases; unmatched junction nucleotides: 10. Germline lookup yields CDR1 MNHEY and CDR2 SVGAGI. This CDR3 comprises 15 residues. The CDR3, as DNA: TGTGCCAGCAAGCCCGGGACAGGGAATTTCAATGAGCAGTTCTTC. It is translated as CASKPGTGNFNEQFF.

The sample holds a few counts of this clone. The J gene is TRBJ1-6, the V gene TRBV5-1; TRBD1 aligns across 7 bases. V was clipped by 4 bases and J by 7 bases; unmatched bases: 11. The CDR3 length is 16 residues. The germline V gene has CDR1 SGHRS and CDR2 YFSETQ. The CDR3 is CASSTRQGVWNSPLHF. The CDR3 DNA is TGCGCCAGCAGCACCAGACAGGGCGTTTGGAATTCACCCCTCCACTTT.

This rearrangement joins TRBV19 to TRBJ1-3, with D unresolved. CDR1 is LNHDA and CDR2 is SQIVND in the germline V gene (reference sequence). The CDR3 has 15 residues. Trimming shortened V by 1 base and J by 0 bases, and 7 bases separated the two germline ends. The CDR3 reads CASSIAPYSGNTIYF. The CDR3 DNA sequence: TGTGCCAGTAGTATAGCCCCGTACTCTGGAAACACCATATATTTT.

The chain's CDR3 is CASSSGWGTGTYEQYF. In DNA, the CDR3 is TGCGCCAGCAGCTCGGGGTGGGGGACAGGTACCTACGAGCAGTACTTC. The V gene is TRBV5-1, the J gene TRBJ2-7, with 8 positions matching TRBD1. Germline V lookup: CDR1 SGHRS, CDR2 YFSETQ. The CDR3 sequence is 16 residues long. V lost 3 bases, J lost 2 bases, and 10 bases stayed unmatched.

This clone has only one observation. V is TRBV6-1 and J is TRBJ1-1; no clear D. Germline V gene sequence: CDR1 MNHNS, CDR2 SASEGT. The CDR3 runs to 15 residues. Trimming cost V 5 bases and J 4 bases, with 17 bases left between them. The CDR3 spells CASSKREVLGTEAFF. The CDR3, as DNA: TGTGCCAGCAGTAAACGGGAAGTTTTGGGCACTGAAGCTTTCTTT.

The V and J genes are TRBV6-5 and TRBJ1-1, with D possibly matching TRBD1 (5 bases). Trimming took off 5 bases at V and 3 bases at J, with 10 bases between the two ends. Germline CDR1 MNHEY, CDR2 SVGAGI. The CDR3 runs to 13 residues. The CDR3 loop is CASSRETDTEAFF. CDR3 DNA: TGTGCCAGCAGTCGGGAGACAGACACTGAAGCTTTCTTT.